A selection of T cell receptor beta chains follows, all from one sample in a study of PD-1 blockade in classical Hodgkin lymphoma. Libraries were prepared by immunoSEQ multiplex PCR; TCRdb keeps only in-frame clonotypes and omits some of them. The table has around 50,000 clones, more than 85% seen once; the top ten hold more than 9%. Specimen: peripheral blood mononuclear cells (PBMCs), collected before the second cycle of nivolumab. These receptors all stem from a human donor with classical Hodgkin lymphoma. CDR3s include the opening cysteine and the closing phenylalanine or tryptophan. The D gene is left open where the match is weak. A clone size is listed for some rows: how often the clone was seen (once, few, many), or a class if it is expanded.

D	V	J	size	CDR3	DNA
TRBD2	TRBV5-4	TRBJ2-1	NA	CASTTSGRDNEQFF	TGTGCCAGCACCACGAGCGGGAGGGACAATGAGCAGTTCTTC
NA	TRBV19	TRBJ2-5	NA	CASSSRPSGETQYF	TGTGCCAGTAGCAGTCGACCCTCTGGGGAGACCCAGTACTTC
NA	TRBV4-1	TRBJ2-3	NA	CASSQGIERYTDTQYF	TGCGCCAGCAGCCAAGGAATAGAGCGGTACACAGATACGCAGTATTTT
NA	TRBV2	TRBJ1-5	NA	CASSEQLNQPQHF	TGTGCCAGCAGTGAACAGCTTAATCAGCCCCAGCATTTT
NA	TRBV7-9	TRBJ2-7	NA	CASSLDSLLSYEQYF	TGTGCCAGCAGCTTAGACAGCCTCCTTTCCTACGAGCAGTACTTC
TRBD1	TRBV19	TRBJ2-3	NA	CASRQGGQTDTQYF	TGTGCCAGTAGACAGGGGGGACAGACAGATACGCAGTATTTT
TRBD2	TRBV29-1	TRBJ2-3	once	CSVVRTSPTDTQYF	TGCAGCGTTGTAAGGACTAGCCCGACAGATACGCAGTATTTT
NA	TRBV4-1	TRBJ2-1	NA	CASSQTTQLGVHEQFF	TGCGCCAGCAGCCAAACCACTCAACTCGGCGTGCATGAGCAGTTCTTC
TRBD2	TRBV6-5	TRBJ2-5	NA	CASSSGTTRETQYF	TGTGCCAGCAGTTCCGGGACTACGCGGGAGACCCAGTACTTC
TRBD1	TRBV7-9	TRBJ1-1	once	CASSSPGQGHTEAFF	TGTGCCAGCAGCTCCCCGGGACAGGGGCACACTGAAGCTTTCTTT
TRBD1	TRBV25-1	TRBJ2-2	NA	CASGRDRGLSNTGELFF	TGTGCCAGCGGCAGGGACAGGGGGCTTTCCAACACCGGGGAGCTGTTTTTT
TRBD1	TRBV27	TRBJ1-4	few	CASSGTGVGEKLFF	TGTGCCAGCAGCGGGACAGGGGTAGGCGAAAAACTGTTTTTT
TRBD2	TRBV6-5	TRBJ2-5	NA	CASSRLAGGSETQYF	TGTGCCAGCAGCCGACTAGCGGGGGGATCAGAGACCCAGTACTTC
NA	TRBV7-3	TRBJ2-2	NA	CASSFSAGAGTGELFF	TGTGCCAGCAGCTTTAGCGCGGGGGCGGGCACCGGGGAGCTGTTTTTT
TRBD2	TRBV19	TRBJ2-1	NA	CASKRLAGLYNEQFF	TGTGCCAGTAAAAGACTAGCGGGCCTCTACAATGAGCAGTTCTTC
NA	TRBV6-6	TRBJ2-7	NA	CASTGGLHEQYF	TGTGCCAGCACAGGGGGGCTCCACGAGCAGTACTTC
TRBD1	TRBV9	TRBJ2-5	NA	CASSVGGTGFGETQYF	TGTGCCAGCAGCGTAGGTGGGACAGGGTTTGGAGAGACCCAGTACTTC
NA	TRBV2	TRBJ1-5	NA	CASSDNPPWDYQPQHF	TGTGCCAGCAGTGATAACCCCCCATGGGACTATCAGCCCCAGCATTTT
TRBD2	TRBV6-5	TRBJ2-7	NA	CASSYSDGGASYEQYF	TGTGCCAGCAGTTACTCTGACGGGGGGGCCTCGTACGAGCAGTACTTC
NA	TRBV2	TRBJ2-7	NA	CASSEEDASGAYYEQYF	TGTGCCAGCAGTGAAGAGGACGCCTCTGGGGCTTACTACGAGCAGTACTTC